The clone carrying this TCR beta chain was seen at least ten times. Its antigen is still unknown. Amplification from RNA transcripts yielded the TCR beta CDR3 regions. An opening RT-PCR round employed HTBI primers and preceded a second-round multiplex PCR. One entry per CDR3 protein results from TCRdb running MiXCR on the multiplex PCR reads. Counted here are 600,000 to 700,000 distinct CDR3 sequences, roughly 39% occurring once; the ten biggest clones make up more than 2.5%. This sample is drawn from a study of Graves' ophthalmopathy and Graves' hyperthyroidism. Regarding the study as a whole: Most expanded clonotypes in thyroid above 0.001 frequency also showed up in blood.

A diagnosis was made from clinical symptoms together with serum thyroxine, TRAb, thyroid ultrasound and orbital computed tomography. The PBMCs had their origin in roughly 9.4 ml of fresh peripheral blood. The origin of this receptor is an adult man with Graves' ophthalmopathy. Sequenced material: peripheral blood.

CDR3 sequence reads: CASSFNGREAFF. Here the CDR3 DNA reads TGTGCCAGCAGCTTCAACGGCCGAGAAGCTTTCTTT. The V gene is TRBV11-2, the J gene TRBJ1-1; D not resolved. V lost 3 bases and J lost 8, with 10 bases in between. The CDR3 runs 12 residues. CDR1 is SGHAT, CDR2 FQNNGV, per germline.